This note documents a single TCR beta chain sequence. The sample originates from a study of blood T cell repertoires in COVID-19. Overall study: Samples of COVID-19 (acute and convalescent) were obtained from the United States, Italy and Spain.

Produced via immunoSEQ multiplex PCR; TCRdb's table is partial and in-frame only. The sample consists of fewer than 20,000 clones, roughly 89% of them appearing once. The CDR3 contains 13 residues. CDR1 and CDR2 from the germline V gene are MNHEY and SMNVEV (reference sequence). V was clipped by 3 bases and J by 4 bases; unmatched bases: 2. The V gene is TRBV27, the J gene TRBJ2-5; 7 bases align to TRBD2. This clonotype was obtained from a man in his 60s with active COVID-19. The specimen sequenced was peripheral blood. The CDR3 reads CASSLWGGETQYF. The CDR3 bases are TGTGCCAGCAGTTTGTGGGGGGGAGAGACCCAGTACTTC.